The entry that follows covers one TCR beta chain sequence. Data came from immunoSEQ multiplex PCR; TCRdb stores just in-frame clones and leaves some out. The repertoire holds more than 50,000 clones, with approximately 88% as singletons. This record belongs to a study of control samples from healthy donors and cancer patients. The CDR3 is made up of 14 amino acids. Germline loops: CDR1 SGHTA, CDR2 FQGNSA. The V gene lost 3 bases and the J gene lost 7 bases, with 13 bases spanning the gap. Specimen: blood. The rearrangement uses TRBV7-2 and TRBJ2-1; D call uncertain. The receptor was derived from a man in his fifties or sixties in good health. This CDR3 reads CASSLTGIRNEQFF. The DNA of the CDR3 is TGTGCCAGCAGCTTGACGGGTATAAGGAATGAGCAGTTCTTC.